This is a list of T cell receptor beta chains from one sample in a study of T cells in pancreatic ductal adenocarcinoma. TCRdb's copy holds only in-frame clones and misses some; the assay was immunoSEQ multiplex PCR. The sample includes 10,000 or so clones, under 70% seen only once; the top ten take around 30%. The sample comprised pancreatic tumor tissue. The receptor set was obtained from a human donor with pancreatic ductal adenocarcinoma. Both conserved end residues are part of each CDR3. D genes are given only for firm matches. Not every row has a clone size; where given, it reads once, few, many or a size class.

CDR3 DNA: TGTGCCAGCAGAGATCACGCGAACACTGAAGCTTTCTTT
CDR3 protein: CASRDHANTEAFF
J gene: TRBJ1-1
D gene: .
clone size: once
V gene: TRBV27

CDR3 DNA: TGTGCCAGCAGCCGACCTAACACCGGGGAGCTGTTTTTT
CDR3 protein: CASSRPNTGELFF
J gene: TRBJ2-2
D gene: .
clone size: .
V gene: TRBV7-9

CDR3 DNA: TGTGCCAGCAGCTTACAGGGGAGAGACTATGGCTACACCTTC
CDR3 protein: CASSLQGRDYGYTF
J gene: TRBJ1-2
D gene: .
clone size: .
V gene: TRBV7-9

CDR3 DNA: TGTGCCAGCAGCTTACGACCGGGACCGACGAACACTGAAGCTTTCTTT
CDR3 protein: CASSLRPGPTNTEAFF
J gene: TRBJ1-1
D gene: .
clone size: .
V gene: TRBV11-1

CDR3 DNA: TGTGCCAGCAGCTTGGTGGGCTCCTTGGGGTACGAGCAGTACTTC
CDR3 protein: CASSLVGSLGYEQYF
J gene: TRBJ2-7
D gene: .
clone size: .
V gene: TRBV5-4

CDR3 DNA: TGTGCCAGCAGCCCTAGCCGACGGTTTGAGCCGCAGTATTTT
CDR3 protein: CASSPSRRFEPQYF
J gene: TRBJ2-3
D gene: .
clone size: .
V gene: TRBV27

CDR3 DNA: TGTGCCAGCAGCGTAGAGGACAGGGTGGATACGCAGTATTTT
CDR3 protein: CASSVEDRVDTQYF
J gene: TRBJ2-3
D gene: TRBD1
clone size: .
V gene: TRBV9

CDR3 DNA: TGTGCCAGCAGCTTAGTATCCTCAAATGAAAAACTGTTTTTT
CDR3 protein: CASSLVSSNEKLFF
J gene: TRBJ1-4
D gene: .
clone size: .
V gene: TRBV7-9

CDR3 DNA: TGCGCCAGCAGCTTAGGACAGGGCGCAGATACGCAGTATTTT
CDR3 protein: CASSLGQGADTQYF
J gene: TRBJ2-3
D gene: TRBD1
clone size: .
V gene: TRBV5-1

CDR3 DNA: TGTGCCAGCAGTGAATGGAAGGGGGCGTCCCAAGAGACCCAGTACTTC
CDR3 protein: CASSEWKGASQETQYF
J gene: TRBJ2-5
D gene: TRBD1
clone size: .
V gene: TRBV6-1

CDR3 DNA: TGTGCCAGCAGTTACGTGACAGGCGGGAGGTATGGCTACACCTTC
CDR3 protein: CASSYVTGGRYGYTF
J gene: TRBJ1-2
D gene: .
clone size: .
V gene: TRBV6-5

CDR3 DNA: TGTGCCAGCTCATCCGGACTAGCGGGAGGTTCTAGCACAGATACGCAGTATTTT
CDR3 protein: CASSSGLAGGSSTDTQYF
J gene: TRBJ2-3
D gene: TRBD2
clone size: .
V gene: TRBV18

CDR3 DNA: TGCGCCAGCAGCCAGGAGAATGGCACCTTAAATGAAGCTTTCTTT
CDR3 protein: CASSQENGTLNEAFF
J gene: TRBJ1-1
D gene: .
clone size: .
V gene: TRBV5-1

CDR3 DNA: TGCGCCAGCAGCCAGACCGTACACGGAGGATACGAGCAGTACTTC
CDR3 protein: CASSQTVHGGYEQYF
J gene: TRBJ2-7
D gene: .
clone size: few
V gene: TRBV4-1

CDR3 DNA: TGTGCCAGTAGTACCCGGTCGGGAGCGGGAGGGCACAATGAGCAGTTCTTC
CDR3 protein: CASSTRSGAGGHNEQFF
J gene: TRBJ2-1
D gene: TRBD2
clone size: .
V gene: TRBV19

CDR3 DNA: TGTGCCAGCAGCCAAGAACTAGCAAACACAGATACGCAGTATTTT
CDR3 protein: CASSQELANTDTQYF
J gene: TRBJ2-3
D gene: .
clone size: .
V gene: TRBV4-2

CDR3 DNA: TGTGCCAGCAGCTTAGGGGGGGGAGAATACGAGCAGTACTTC
CDR3 protein: CASSLGGGEYEQYF
J gene: TRBJ2-7
D gene: TRBD2
clone size: few
V gene: TRBV7-3

CDR3 DNA: TGTGCCAGCAGCTTTTCGCGACAGGGACGCGAGCAGTACTTC
CDR3 protein: CASSFSRQGREQYF
J gene: TRBJ2-7
D gene: TRBD1
clone size: few
V gene: TRBV7-2

CDR3 DNA: TGCGCCAGCAGGAGGGACAGGGAAGTCGGGAGGAGTAGATACGAGCAGTACTTC
CDR3 protein: CASRRDREVGRSRYEQYF
J gene: TRBJ2-7
D gene: TRBD1
clone size: medium-sized
V gene: TRBV10-1

CDR3 DNA: TGTGCCAGCAGCGTCTCTTCCGGGGCTCCTAGCACAGATACGCAGTATTTT
CDR3 protein: CASSVSSGAPSTDTQYF
J gene: TRBJ2-3
D gene: .
clone size: .
V gene: TRBV7-9

CDR3 DNA: TGTGCCAGCAGTCCGAGGGGGAGATGGAACACCGGGGAGCTGTTTTTT
CDR3 protein: CASSPRGRWNTGELFF
J gene: TRBJ2-2
D gene: .
clone size: few
V gene: TRBV7-3

CDR3 DNA: TGTGCCAGCAGTTTAGGCGGACAGGGGGCCTACGAGCAGTACTTC
CDR3 protein: CASSLGGQGAYEQYF
J gene: TRBJ2-7
D gene: TRBD1
clone size: .
V gene: TRBV28

CDR3 DNA: TGTGCCAGCAGTTACTCCCTGGGGAACGAGCAGTACTTC
CDR3 protein: CASSYSLGNEQYF
J gene: TRBJ2-7
D gene: .
clone size: medium-sized
V gene: TRBV6-5

CDR3 DNA: TGTGCCAGCAGTTCCTCGACCGGGACTCGAGAGGATGAAAAACTGTTTTTT
CDR3 protein: CASSSSTGTREDEKLFF
J gene: TRBJ1-4
D gene: .
clone size: .
V gene: TRBV28

CDR3 DNA: TGTGCCTGCCCGAGGGTGGGCGCAGATACGCAGTATTTT
CDR3 protein: CACPRVGADTQYF
J gene: TRBJ2-3
D gene: .
clone size: .
V gene: TRBV30

CDR3 DNA: TGCAGCGTTCGGGACAGCTATGGCTACACCTTC
CDR3 protein: CSVRDSYGYTF
J gene: TRBJ1-2
D gene: TRBD1
clone size: .
V gene: TRBV29-1

CDR3 DNA: TGTGCCAGCAGCTTAGAGCGACAGCTAAAGAAAAACATTCAGTACTTC
CDR3 protein: CASSLERQLKKNIQYF
J gene: TRBJ2-4
D gene: .
clone size: .
V gene: TRBV7-8

CDR3 DNA: TGTGCCAGCAGGGACAGGGTCCGCGGTTCACCCCTCCACTTT
CDR3 protein: CASRDRVRGSPLHF
J gene: TRBJ1-6
D gene: TRBD1
clone size: few
V gene: TRBV6-1

CDR3 DNA: TGTGCCAGCAGCCCCCTTAACTATGGCTACACCTTC
CDR3 protein: CASSPLNYGYTF
J gene: TRBJ1-2
D gene: .
clone size: .
V gene: TRBV6-5

CDR3 DNA: TGTGCCAGCAGCGTATCAGACACCACAGCCTATGGCTACACCTTC
CDR3 protein: CASSVSDTTAYGYTF
J gene: TRBJ1-2
D gene: .
clone size: .
V gene: TRBV9

CDR3 DNA: TGTGCCAGCTCATACAGTGGGACGAACACTGAAGCTTTCTTT
CDR3 protein: CASSYSGTNTEAFF
J gene: TRBJ1-1
D gene: .
clone size: few
V gene: TRBV18

CDR3 DNA: TGTGCCAGCAGCCAGCCGACAGTGAACACCGGGGAGCTGTTTTTT
CDR3 protein: CASSQPTVNTGELFF
J gene: TRBJ2-2
D gene: .
clone size: .
V gene: TRBV7-3

CDR3 DNA: TGTGCCACCAGCAGCCGGGACAGGCCGGTCAGCGAGCAGTACTTC
CDR3 protein: CATSSRDRPVSEQYF
J gene: TRBJ2-7
D gene: TRBD1
clone size: .
V gene: TRBV15

CDR3 DNA: TGTGCCAGCAGGACGGAATATACGCAGTATTTT
CDR3 protein: CASRTEYTQYF
J gene: TRBJ2-3
D gene: .
clone size: .
V gene: TRBV21-1

CDR3 DNA: TGCGCCAGCAGTCAATCTACGGCTTATGGCTACACCTTC
CDR3 protein: CASSQSTAYGYTF
J gene: TRBJ1-2
D gene: .
clone size: .
V gene: TRBV23-1

CDR3 DNA: TGCAGCGTCAAACCGGGACAGAAGTACGAGCAGTACTTC
CDR3 protein: CSVKPGQKYEQYF
J gene: TRBJ2-7
D gene: TRBD1
clone size: .
V gene: TRBV29-1

CDR3 DNA: TGTGCCAGCTCACCAATAGCGGACGGGATTGGGAGTTCACCCCTCCACTTT
CDR3 protein: CASSPIADGIGSSPLHF
J gene: TRBJ1-6
D gene: .
clone size: few
V gene: TRBV18

CDR3 DNA: TGTGCCATCAGTGAGTCCACGGGGGGCAATCAGCCCCAGCATTTT
CDR3 protein: CAISESTGGNQPQHF
J gene: TRBJ1-5
D gene: .
clone size: .
V gene: TRBV10-3

CDR3 DNA: TGTGCCTGGAGTGAAGGGACGGGTCAGCCCCAGCATTTT
CDR3 protein: CAWSEGTGQPQHF
J gene: TRBJ1-5
D gene: .
clone size: few
V gene: TRBV30

CDR3 DNA: TGCAGCGTTGAAAACAGGGTACTTGAAGCTTTCTTT
CDR3 protein: CSVENRVLEAFF
J gene: TRBJ1-1
D gene: .
clone size: .
V gene: TRBV29-1